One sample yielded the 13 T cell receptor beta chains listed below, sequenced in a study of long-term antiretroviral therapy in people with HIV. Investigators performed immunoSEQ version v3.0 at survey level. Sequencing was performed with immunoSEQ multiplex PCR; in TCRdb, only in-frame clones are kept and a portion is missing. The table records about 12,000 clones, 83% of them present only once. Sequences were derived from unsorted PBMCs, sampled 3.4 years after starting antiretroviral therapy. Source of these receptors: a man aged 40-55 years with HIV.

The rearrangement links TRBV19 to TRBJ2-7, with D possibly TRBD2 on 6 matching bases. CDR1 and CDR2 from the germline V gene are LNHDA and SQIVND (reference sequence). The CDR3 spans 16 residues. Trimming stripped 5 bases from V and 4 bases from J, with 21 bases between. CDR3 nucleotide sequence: TGTGCCAGTAGTCACCATCTCCGGGACTTTTCATACGAGCAGTACTTC. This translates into CASSHHLRDFSYEQYF.

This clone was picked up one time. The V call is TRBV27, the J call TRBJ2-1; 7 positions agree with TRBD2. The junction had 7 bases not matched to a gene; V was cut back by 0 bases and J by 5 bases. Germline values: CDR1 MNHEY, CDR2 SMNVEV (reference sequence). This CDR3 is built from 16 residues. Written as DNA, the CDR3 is TGTGCCAGCAGTTTATCGTCCATGGGGAGGGACAATGAGCAGTTCTTC. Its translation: CASSLSSMGRDNEQFF.

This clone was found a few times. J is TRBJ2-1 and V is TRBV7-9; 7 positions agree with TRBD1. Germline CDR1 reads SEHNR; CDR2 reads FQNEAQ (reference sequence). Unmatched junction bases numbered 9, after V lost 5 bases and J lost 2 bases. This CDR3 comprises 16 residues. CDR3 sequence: CASSTPRDSAYNEQFF. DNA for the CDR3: TGTGCCAGCAGCACCCCCCGGGACAGCGCCTACAATGAGCAGTTCTTC.

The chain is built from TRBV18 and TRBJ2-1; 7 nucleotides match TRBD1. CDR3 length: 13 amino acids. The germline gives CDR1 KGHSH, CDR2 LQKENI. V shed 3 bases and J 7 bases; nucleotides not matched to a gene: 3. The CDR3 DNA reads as TGTGCCAGCTCACCGGACAGGCATAATGAGCAGTTCTTC. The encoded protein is CASSPDRHNEQFF.

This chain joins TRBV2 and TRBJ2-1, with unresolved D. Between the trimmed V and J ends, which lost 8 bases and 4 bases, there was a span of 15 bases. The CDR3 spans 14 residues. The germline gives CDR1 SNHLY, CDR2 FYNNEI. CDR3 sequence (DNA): TGTGCCAGCGAACGGTCCATAGCATACAATGAGCAGTTCTTC. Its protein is CASERSIAYNEQFF.

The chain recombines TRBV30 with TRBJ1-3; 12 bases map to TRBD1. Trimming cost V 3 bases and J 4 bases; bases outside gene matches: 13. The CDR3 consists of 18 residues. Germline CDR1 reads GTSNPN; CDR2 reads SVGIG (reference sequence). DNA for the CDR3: TGTGCCTGGAGCCGACCGGGACAGGGGGCAAGGAGAGGAAACACCATATATTTT. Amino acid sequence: CAWSRPGQGARRGNTIYF.

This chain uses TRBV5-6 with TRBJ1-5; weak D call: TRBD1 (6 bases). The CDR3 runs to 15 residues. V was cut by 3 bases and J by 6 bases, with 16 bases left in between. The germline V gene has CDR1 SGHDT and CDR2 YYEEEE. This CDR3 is CASSSIGQNSQPQHF. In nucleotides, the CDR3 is TGTGCCAGCAGCTCGATAGGACAGAATAGTCAGCCCCAGCATTTT.

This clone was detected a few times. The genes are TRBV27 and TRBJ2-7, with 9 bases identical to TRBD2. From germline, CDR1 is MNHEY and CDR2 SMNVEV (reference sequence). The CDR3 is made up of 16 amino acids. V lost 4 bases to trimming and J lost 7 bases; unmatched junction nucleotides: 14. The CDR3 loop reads CASSSTSGGGRGEQYF. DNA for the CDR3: TGTGCCAGCAGTTCGACTAGCGGAGGGGGCAGAGGAGAGCAGTACTTC.

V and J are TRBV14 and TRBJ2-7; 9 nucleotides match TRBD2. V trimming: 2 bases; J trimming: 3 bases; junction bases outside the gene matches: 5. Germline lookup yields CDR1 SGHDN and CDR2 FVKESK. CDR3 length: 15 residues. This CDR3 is CASSQPTSGSYEQYF. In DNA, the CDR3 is TGTGCCAGCAGCCAACCGACTAGCGGAAGCTACGAGCAGTACTTC.

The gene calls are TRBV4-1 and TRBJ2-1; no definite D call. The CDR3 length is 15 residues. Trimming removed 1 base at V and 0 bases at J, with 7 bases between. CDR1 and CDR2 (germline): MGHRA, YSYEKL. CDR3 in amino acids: CASSQGSTSYNEQFF. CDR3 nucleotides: TGCGCCAGCAGCCAAGGTAGCACCTCCTACAATGAGCAGTTCTTC.

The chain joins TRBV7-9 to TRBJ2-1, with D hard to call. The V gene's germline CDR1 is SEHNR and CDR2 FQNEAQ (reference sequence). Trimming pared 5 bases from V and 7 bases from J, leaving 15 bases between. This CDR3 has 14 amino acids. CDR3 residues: CASSDWLLKNEQFF. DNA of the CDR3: TGTGCCAGCAGCGATTGGCTACTAAAGAATGAGCAGTTCTTC.

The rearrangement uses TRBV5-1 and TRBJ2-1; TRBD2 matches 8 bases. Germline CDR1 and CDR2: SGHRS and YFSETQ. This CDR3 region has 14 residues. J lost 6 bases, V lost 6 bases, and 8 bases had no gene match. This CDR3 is CASNDGRATNEQFF. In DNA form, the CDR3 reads TGCGCCAGCAACGACGGGAGGGCTACCAATGAGCAGTTCTTC.

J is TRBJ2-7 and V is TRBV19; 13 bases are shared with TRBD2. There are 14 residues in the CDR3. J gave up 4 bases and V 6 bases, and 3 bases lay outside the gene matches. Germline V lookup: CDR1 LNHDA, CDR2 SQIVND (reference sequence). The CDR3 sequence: CASSGLAGVYEQYF. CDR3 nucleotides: TGTGCCAGTAGCGGACTAGCGGGAGTTTACGAGCAGTACTTC.